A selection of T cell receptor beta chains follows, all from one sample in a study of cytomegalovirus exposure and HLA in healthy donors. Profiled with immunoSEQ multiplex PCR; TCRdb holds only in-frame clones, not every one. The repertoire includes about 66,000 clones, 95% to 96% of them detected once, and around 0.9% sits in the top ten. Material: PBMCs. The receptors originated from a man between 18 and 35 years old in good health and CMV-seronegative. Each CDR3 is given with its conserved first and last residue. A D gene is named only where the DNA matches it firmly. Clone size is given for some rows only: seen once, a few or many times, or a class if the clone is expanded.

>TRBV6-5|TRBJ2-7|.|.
CASSYSQGGEQYF
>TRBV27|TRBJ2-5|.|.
CASSSHTQETQYF
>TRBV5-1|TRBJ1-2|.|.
CASSPTRGSHGYTF
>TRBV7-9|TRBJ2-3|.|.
CASSPVGTDTQYF
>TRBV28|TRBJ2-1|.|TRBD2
CASSLGLAGGNEQFF
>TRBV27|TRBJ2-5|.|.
CASSSPLQETQYF
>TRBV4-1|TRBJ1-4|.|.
CASSSATNEKLFF
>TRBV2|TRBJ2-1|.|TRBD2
CASTLAPNNEQFF
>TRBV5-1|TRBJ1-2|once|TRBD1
CASSSLIQGGPLEGYTF
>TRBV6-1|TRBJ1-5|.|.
CASSEDIPGAPNQPQHF
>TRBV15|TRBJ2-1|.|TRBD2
CATGGVSYNEQFF
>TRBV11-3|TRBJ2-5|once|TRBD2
CASSLGTSLQETQYF
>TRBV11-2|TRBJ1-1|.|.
CASSFVGGARAEAFF
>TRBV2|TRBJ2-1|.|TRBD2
CASSVAGDRGNEQFF
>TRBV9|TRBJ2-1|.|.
CASSVLADELSYNEQFF
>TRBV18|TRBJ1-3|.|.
CASSQTDSGNTIYF
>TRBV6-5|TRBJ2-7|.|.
CASGTDGFSGQYF
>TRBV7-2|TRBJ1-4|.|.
CASSLLLQAGVNEKLFF
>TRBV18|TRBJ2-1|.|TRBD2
CASSPQTSGSYNEQFF
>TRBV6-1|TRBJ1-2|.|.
CVSRAFTGLNYGYTF
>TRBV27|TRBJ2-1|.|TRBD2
CASSLLAGEQFF
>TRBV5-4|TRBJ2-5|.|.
CASSLAGRHQETQYF
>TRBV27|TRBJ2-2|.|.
CAVSAVYTGELFF
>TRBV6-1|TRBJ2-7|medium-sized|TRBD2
CASSEEAGGSYEQYF
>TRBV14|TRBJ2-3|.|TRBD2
CASSARLAGVDTQYF
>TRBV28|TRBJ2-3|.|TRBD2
CASSFSGRATGTQYF
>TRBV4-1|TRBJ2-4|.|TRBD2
CASSQDRTSGTKNIQYF
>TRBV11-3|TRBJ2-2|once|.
CASSLDPNGELFF
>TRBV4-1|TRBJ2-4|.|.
CASSQPMGASKNIQYF
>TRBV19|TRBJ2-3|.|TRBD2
CASSPTAGGLTDTQYF